The clone carrying this T cell receptor beta chain was recorded a few times. Its antigen is undetermined. With 4 bases removed from V and 6 bases from J, the gap between germline ends came to 16 bases. CDR3 length equals 14 residues. Germline values: CDR1 SQVTM, CDR2 ANQGSEA. This record comes from a study of immune evolution from preneoplasia to lung adenocarcinoma. The method was immunoSEQ multiplex PCR; TCRdb's version includes in-frame clones alone and lacks a portion of them. The sample has nearly 5,000 clones, more than 75% seen once. Findings and limits, study-wide: Normal lung had the highest top T cell clone frequencies.

Histologic diagnosis was independently verified by two lung pathologists. After pathologic assessment, macro-dissection selected premalignant or tumor cells for extraction. The TCR comes from a person aged 65 to 79 with lung adenocarcinoma. Input material: FFPE minimally invasive lung adenocarcinoma tissue. The chain uses TRBV29-1 and TRBJ2-4, with D unresolved. The CDR3 protein is CSVGGREMGNIQYF. DNA of the CDR3: TGCAGCGTTGGTGGGCGAGAGATGGGAAACATTCAGTACTTC.